The clone carrying this T cell receptor beta chain has a handful of counts. The CDR3 runs to 17 residues. V lost 4 bases, J lost 2 bases, and 9 bases stayed unmatched. The germline CDR1 and CDR2 sequences are LNHNV and YYDKDF (reference sequence). 13 Jbeta primers and 60 Vbeta primers were used for the PCR. Only in-frame clones appear in the TCRdb table, and some are missing; sequencing was by immunoSEQ multiplex PCR. The table shows around 150,000 clones, with roughly 77% occurring only once. The entry originates in a study of cytomegalovirus exposure and HLA in healthy donors. Study-wide context: An early release of data contained tens of millions of unique TCRs, which came from HLA-typed donors. Of the donors genotyped, 398 in all, 75% to 85% fell in the Caucasian-associated ancestry cluster.

The chain employs TRBV15 and TRBJ2-3; TRBD2 matches 10 bases. This TCR derives from a woman younger than 35 in good health and CMV-seronegative. Specimen: PBMCs. In DNA, the CDR3 is TGTGCCACCAGCACAGACCCGAGCGGGAGGGACACAGATACGCAGTATTTT. Encoded protein: CATSTDPSGRDTDTQYF.